The clone carrying this T cell receptor beta chain was seen only a few times. Its antigen remains unidentified. Time point noted: pre-sensitization, week 0. Stated treatment: therapeutic diphenylcyclopropenone sensitization with weekly scalp DPC. Blood, whole and unfractionated, served as the source for total RNA extraction. MiXCR was run by TCRdb on the RACE reads, yielding one entry per CDR3 protein. Of around 120,000 distinct CDR3 sequences listed, around an eighth are singletons. The sample comes from a study of human T cells and chemical hapten exposure. Turning to the study itself: Subjects had 2% DPC placed on roughly 2 cm by roughly 2 cm of upper inner arm skin for sensitization. Overall study findings and caveats: The count of PT1 expanded TCRs correlated positively with patch test score. No change in TCRs above 1 in 1000 frequency was produced by DPC sensitization.

Per germline, CDR1 MDHEN and CDR2 SYDVKM. The V end was cut by 6 bases, the J end by 3 bases, with 14 bases between. The CDR3 length is 14 residues. The material sequenced was whole blood, taken in connection with sensitization to the hapten diphenylcyclopropenone (DPC). This rearrangement joins TRBV28 to TRBJ1-2, with a possible D match to TRBD1 (5 bases). The clonotype originates from a woman aged 18-29 years with alopecia areata. Some clones in this sample may be carry-over from other donors' samples. This CDR3 is CASSSREEDYGYTF. The CDR3 DNA follows: TGTGCCAGCAGCTCCAGGGAAGAGGACTATGGCTACACCTTC.